This T cell receptor (beta chain) was observed in a study of cytomegalovirus exposure and HLA in healthy donors. V lost 10 bases to trimming and J lost 3 bases, with 12 bases between them. This CDR3 spans 12 amino acids. The germline V gene has CDR1 MDHEN and CDR2 SYDVKM. This clone turned up a few times. PCR amplification relied on 60 Vbeta primers (plus 13 Jbeta primers). This table comes from immunoSEQ multiplex PCR, and its TCRdb copy is limited to in-frame clones, with some not included. The sample lists approximately 100,000 clones, more than 65% occurring once. The sample taken for sequencing was PBMCs. The chain carries TRBV28 and TRBJ1-2; D is perhaps TRBD1 (6 bases). The receptor's source is a boy between 10 and 17 years old in good health and CMV-seronegative. The CDR3 region has the DNA TGTGCCACCCAACAGGGTGACTATGGCTACACCTTC. Translating gives CATQQGDYGYTF.